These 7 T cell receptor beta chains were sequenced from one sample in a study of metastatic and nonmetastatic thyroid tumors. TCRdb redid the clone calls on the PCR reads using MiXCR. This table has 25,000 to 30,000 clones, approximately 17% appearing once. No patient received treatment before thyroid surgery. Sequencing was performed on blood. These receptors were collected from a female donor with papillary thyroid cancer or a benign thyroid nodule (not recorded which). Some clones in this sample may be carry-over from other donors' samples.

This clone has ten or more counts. The CDR3 loop is CAISGGRGDEQYF. The CDR3, as DNA: TGTGCCATCAGTGGCGGGAGAGGGGACGAGCAGTACTTC. The V and J genes are TRBV10-3 and TRBJ2-7; TRBD2 agrees at 7 bases. CDR3 length: 13 residues. Trimming at V came to 4 bases and at J to 5 bases, leaving 5 bases not matched to a gene. Germline CDR1 and CDR2: ENHRY and SYGVKD.

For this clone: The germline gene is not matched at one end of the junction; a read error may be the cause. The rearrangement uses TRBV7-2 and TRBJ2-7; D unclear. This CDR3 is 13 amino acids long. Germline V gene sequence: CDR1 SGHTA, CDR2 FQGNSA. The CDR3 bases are TGTGCCAGCAGCTTAAGCTCCTCCCACGAGCAGTACTTC. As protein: CASSLSSSHEQYF.

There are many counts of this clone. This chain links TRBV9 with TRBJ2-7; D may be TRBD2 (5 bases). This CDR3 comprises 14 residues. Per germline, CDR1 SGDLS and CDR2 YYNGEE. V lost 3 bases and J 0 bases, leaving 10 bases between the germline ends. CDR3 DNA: TGTGCCAGCAGCGCGACGGGGAGCTCCTACGAGCAGTACTTC. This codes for CASSATGSSYEQYF.

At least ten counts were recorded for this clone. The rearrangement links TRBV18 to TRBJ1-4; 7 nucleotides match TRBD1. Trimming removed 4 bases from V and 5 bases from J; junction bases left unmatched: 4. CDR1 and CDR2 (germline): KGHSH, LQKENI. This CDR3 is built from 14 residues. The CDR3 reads CASSRDRTNEKLFF. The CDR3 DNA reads TGTGCCAGCTCACGGGACAGAACGAATGAAAAACTGTTTTTT.

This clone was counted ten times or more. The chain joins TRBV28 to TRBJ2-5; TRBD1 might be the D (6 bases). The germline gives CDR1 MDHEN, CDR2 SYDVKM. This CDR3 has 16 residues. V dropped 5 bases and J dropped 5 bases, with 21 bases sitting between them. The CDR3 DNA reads TGTGCCAGCAGTCCCGGAGTTGGGGGCCTTGGGGAGACCCAGTACTTC. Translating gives CASSPGVGGLGETQYF.

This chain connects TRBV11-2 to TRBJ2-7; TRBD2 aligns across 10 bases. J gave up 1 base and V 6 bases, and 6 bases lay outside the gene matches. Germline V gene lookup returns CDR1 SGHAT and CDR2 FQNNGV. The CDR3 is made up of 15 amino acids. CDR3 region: CASSRTSGTSYEQYF. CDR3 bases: TGTGCCAGCAGTCGGACTAGCGGAACTTCCTACGAGCAGTACTTC.

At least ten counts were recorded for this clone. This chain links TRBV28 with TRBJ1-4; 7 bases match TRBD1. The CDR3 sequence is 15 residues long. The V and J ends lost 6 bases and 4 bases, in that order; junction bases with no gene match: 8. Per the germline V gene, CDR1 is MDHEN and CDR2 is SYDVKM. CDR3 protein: CASSARNRGNEKLFF. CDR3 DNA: TGTGCCAGCAGCGCCCGAAACAGGGGTAATGAAAAACTGTTTTTT.